This is a list of T cell receptor beta chains from one sample in a study of cytomegalovirus exposure and HLA in healthy donors. The table came from immunoSEQ multiplex PCR; TCRdb's copy has only in-frame clones and leaves some out. The data show more than 80,000 clones, just under 75% seen once. The specimen was PBMCs. The receptors derive from a man aged 60 to 75 in good health and CMV-seronegative. Each CDR3 is given with its conserved first and last residue.

CDR3 | J | V
CASSDQNGQREAFF | TRBJ1-1 | TRBV5-5
CASKMTSGQTDTQYF | TRBJ2-3 | TRBV2
CASSPLVTGGGKDEQFF | TRBJ2-1 | TRBV18
CASSDPTLPREF | TRBJ1-1 | TRBV6-1
CASSQLLSGGELFF | TRBJ2-2 | TRBV14
CASSPFQTDNTGELFF | TRBJ2-2 | TRBV9
CASSQPPGGTEAFF | TRBJ1-1 | TRBV4-1
CASSATTGGGDGYTF | TRBJ1-2 | TRBV11-2
CASSQERETGNNEQFF | TRBJ2-1 | TRBV14
CASNQGKHNEQFF | TRBJ2-1 | TRBV9
CASSQQGFAYEQYF | TRBJ2-7 | TRBV4-2
CASSELGQGPYEQYF | TRBJ2-7 | TRBV6-1
CASSYSLEVNEKLFF | TRBJ1-4 | TRBV6-6
CASSLGAGDTQYF | TRBJ2-3 | TRBV7-9
CASSSYGQMNTEAFF | TRBJ1-1 | TRBV6-5
CASSIKHGAQETQYF | TRBJ2-5 | TRBV19
CASSSQASGWNTEAFF | TRBJ1-1 | TRBV7-9
CASSSGTRLETQYF | TRBJ2-5 | TRBV5-1
CASSLTGQLEAFF | TRBJ1-1 | TRBV7-3
CASSLDLAGGYNEQFF | TRBJ2-1 | TRBV11-2
CASSSSSGGAWDGELFF | TRBJ2-2 | TRBV19
CASSEAGRYEQYF | TRBJ2-7 | TRBV6-1
CASSQDGSGRAKNIQYF | TRBJ2-4 | TRBV4-1
CASASPGQNEKLFF | TRBJ1-4 | TRBV19
CAGRRDLNTEAFF | TRBJ1-1 | TRBV5-5
CASSWGVGSNEKLFF | TRBJ1-4 | TRBV5-6
CACGLRGGQPQHF | TRBJ1-5 | TRBV30
CASSGTGAGGMYEQYF | TRBJ2-7 | TRBV27
CASSPPGYQETQYF | TRBJ2-5 | TRBV28
CASSFSSGETF | TRBJ1-2 | TRBV5-4
CASLRDFANTEAFF | TRBJ1-1 | TRBV2
CASSGTSGDSYEQYF | TRBJ2-7 | TRBV28
CASSHPLGQPDEAFF | TRBJ1-1 | TRBV4-1
CACPSGGLGNEQFF | TRBJ2-1 | TRBV30
CASSRAQETQYF | TRBJ2-5 | TRBV19
CASSQGHQETQYF | TRBJ2-5 | TRBV11-2
CSSSRGSANTEAFF | TRBJ1-1 | TRBV7-9
CASRESGGQFTDTQYF | TRBJ2-3 | TRBV6-4
CASSLGGTSGEKLFF | TRBJ1-4 | TRBV5-1
CATRMGTPYNEQFF | TRBJ2-1 | TRBV19
CASSPRVAPGNTIYF | TRBJ1-3 | TRBV13
CASSLGTSGYNEQFF | TRBJ2-1 | TRBV13
CASSIAERRGYGYTF | TRBJ1-2 | TRBV19
CASSDTGSGYEQYF | TRBJ2-7 | TRBV6-1
CASSYGHPDSPLHF | TRBJ1-6 | TRBV6-5
CASSYRHDNQPQHF | TRBJ1-5 | TRBV7-9
CASSPRQSPAFF | TRBJ1-1 | TRBV4-1